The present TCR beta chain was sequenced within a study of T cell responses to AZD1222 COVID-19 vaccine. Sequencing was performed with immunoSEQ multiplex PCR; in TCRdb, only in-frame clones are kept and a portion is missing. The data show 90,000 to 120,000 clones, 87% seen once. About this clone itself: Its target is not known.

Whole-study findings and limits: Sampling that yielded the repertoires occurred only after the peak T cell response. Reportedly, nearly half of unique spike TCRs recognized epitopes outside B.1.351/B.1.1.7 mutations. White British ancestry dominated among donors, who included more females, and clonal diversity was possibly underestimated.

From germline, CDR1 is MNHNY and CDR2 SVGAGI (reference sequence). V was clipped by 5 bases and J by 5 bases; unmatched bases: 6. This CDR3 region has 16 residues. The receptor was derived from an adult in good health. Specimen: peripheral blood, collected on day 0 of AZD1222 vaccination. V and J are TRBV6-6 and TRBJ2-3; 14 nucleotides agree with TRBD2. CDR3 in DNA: TGTGCCAGCAGTGCGCGACTAGCGGGGGGGAGAGATACGCAGTATTTT. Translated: CASSARLAGGRDTQYF.